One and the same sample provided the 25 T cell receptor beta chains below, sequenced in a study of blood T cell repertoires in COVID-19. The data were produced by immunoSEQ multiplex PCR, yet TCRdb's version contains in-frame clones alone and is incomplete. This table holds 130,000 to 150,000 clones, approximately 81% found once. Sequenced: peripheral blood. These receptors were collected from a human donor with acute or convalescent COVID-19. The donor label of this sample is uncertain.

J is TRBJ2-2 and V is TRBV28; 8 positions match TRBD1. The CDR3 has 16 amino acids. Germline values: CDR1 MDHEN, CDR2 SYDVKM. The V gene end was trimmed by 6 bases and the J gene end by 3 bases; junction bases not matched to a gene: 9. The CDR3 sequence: CASSGRGRPDTGELFF. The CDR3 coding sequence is TGTGCCAGCAGCGGCAGGGGGCGACCGGACACCGGGGAGCTGTTTTTT.

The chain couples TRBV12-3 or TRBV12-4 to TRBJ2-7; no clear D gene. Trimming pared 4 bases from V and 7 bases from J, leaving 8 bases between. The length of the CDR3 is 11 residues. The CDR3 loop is CASSSLREQYF. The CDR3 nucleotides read TGTGCCAGCAGTTCCCTCCGGGAGCAGTACTTC.

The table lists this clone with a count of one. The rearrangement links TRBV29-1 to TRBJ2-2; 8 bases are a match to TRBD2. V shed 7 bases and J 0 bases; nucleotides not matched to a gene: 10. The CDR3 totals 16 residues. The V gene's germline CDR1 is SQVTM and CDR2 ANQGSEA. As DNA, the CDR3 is TGCAGCGGGAGCGGATTAGCGGGAACGAACACCGGGGAGCTGTTTTTT. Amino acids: CSGSGLAGTNTGELFF.

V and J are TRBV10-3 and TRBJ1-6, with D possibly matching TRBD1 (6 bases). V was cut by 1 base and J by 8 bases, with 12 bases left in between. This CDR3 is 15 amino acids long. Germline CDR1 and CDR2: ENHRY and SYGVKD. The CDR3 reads CAISEYVSGDSPLHF. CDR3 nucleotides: TGTGCCATCAGTGAGTACGTCTCAGGGGATTCACCCCTCCACTTT.

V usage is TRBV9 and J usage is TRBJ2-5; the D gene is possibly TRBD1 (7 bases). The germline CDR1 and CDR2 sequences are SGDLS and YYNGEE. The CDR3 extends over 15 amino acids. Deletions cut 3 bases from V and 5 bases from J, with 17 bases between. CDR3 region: CASSGRGAGWETQYF. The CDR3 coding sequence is TGTGCCAGCAGCGGCAGGGGGGCAGGGTGGGAGACCCAGTACTTC.

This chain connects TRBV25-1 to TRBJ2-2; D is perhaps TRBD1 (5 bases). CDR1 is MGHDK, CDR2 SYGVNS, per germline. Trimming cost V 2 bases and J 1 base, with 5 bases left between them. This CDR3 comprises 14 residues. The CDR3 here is CASSERGNTGELFF. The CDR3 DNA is TGTGCCAGCAGTGAAAGGGGGAACACCGGGGAGCTGTTTTTT.

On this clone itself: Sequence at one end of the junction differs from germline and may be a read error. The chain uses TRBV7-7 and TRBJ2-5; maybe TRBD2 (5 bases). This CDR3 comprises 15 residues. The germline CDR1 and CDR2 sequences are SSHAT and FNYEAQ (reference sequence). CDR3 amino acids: CASSRESKGPETQYF. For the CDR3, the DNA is TGTGCTAGCAGTCGGGAATCTAAAGGCCCAGAGACCCAGTACTTC.

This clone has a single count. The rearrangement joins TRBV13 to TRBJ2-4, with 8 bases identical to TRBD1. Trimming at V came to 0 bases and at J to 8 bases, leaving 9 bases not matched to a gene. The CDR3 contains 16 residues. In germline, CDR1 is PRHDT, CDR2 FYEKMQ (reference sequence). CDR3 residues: CASSLGTGENADIQYF. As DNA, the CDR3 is TGTGCCAGCAGCTTAGGGACAGGGGAAAATGCTGACATTCAGTACTTC.

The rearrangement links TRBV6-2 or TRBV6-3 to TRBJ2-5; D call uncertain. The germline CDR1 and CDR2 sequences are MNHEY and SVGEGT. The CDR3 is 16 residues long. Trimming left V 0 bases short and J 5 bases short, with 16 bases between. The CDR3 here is CASSYSNQPVGETQYF. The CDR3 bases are TGTGCCAGCAGTTACTCGAATCAGCCGGTCGGGGAGACCCAGTACTTC.

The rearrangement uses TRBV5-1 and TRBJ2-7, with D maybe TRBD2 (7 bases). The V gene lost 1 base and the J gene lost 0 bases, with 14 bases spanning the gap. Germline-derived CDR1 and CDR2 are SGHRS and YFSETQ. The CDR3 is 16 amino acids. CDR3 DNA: TGCGCCAGCAGCTTGAGGGGGGGTTCTTCCTCCTACGAGCAGTACTTC. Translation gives CASSLRGGSSSYEQYF.

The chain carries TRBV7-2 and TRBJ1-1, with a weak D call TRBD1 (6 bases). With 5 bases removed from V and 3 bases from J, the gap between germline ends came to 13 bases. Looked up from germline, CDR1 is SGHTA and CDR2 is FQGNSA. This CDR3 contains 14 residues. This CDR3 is CASSGEGGHTEAFF. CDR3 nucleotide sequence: TGTGCCAGCAGCGGAGAGGGGGGGCACACTGAAGCTTTCTTT.

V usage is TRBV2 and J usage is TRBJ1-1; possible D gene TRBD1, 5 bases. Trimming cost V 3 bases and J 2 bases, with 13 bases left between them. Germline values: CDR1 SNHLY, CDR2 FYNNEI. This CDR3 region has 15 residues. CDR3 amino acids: CASSEGGVGNTEAFF. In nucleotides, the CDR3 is TGTGCCAGCAGTGAGGGGGGGGTCGGAAACACTGAAGCTTTCTTT.

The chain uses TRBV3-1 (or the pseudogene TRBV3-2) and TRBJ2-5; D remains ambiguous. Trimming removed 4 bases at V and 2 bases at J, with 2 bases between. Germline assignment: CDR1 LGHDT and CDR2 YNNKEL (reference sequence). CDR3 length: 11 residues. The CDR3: CASSLQETQYF. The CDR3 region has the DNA TGTGCCAGCAGCCTACAAGAGACCCAGTACTTC.

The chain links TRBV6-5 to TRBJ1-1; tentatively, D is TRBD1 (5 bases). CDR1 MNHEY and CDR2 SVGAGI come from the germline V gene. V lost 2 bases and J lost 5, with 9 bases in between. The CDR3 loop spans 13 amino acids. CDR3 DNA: TGTGCCAGCAGTTACACCAAGGGGACTGAAGCTTTCTTT. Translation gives CASSYTKGTEAFF.

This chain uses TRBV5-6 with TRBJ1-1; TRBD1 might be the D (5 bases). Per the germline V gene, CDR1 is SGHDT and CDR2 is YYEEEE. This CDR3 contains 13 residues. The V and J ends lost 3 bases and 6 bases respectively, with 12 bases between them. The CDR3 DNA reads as TGTGCCAGCAGCTCGCGGGGGACTCCTGAAGCTTTCTTT. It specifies CASSSRGTPEAFF.

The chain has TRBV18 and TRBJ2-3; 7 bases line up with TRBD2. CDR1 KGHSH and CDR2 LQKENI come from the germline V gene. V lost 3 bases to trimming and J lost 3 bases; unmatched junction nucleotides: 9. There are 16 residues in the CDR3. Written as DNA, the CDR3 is TGTGCCAGCTCACCCCAGCGGGAAGCCTCAACAGATACGCAGTATTTT. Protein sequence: CASSPQREASTDTQYF.

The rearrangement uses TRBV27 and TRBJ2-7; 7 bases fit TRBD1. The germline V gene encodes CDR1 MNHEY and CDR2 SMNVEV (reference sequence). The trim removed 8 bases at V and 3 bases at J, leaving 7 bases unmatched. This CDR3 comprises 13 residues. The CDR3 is CASALRQGYEQYV. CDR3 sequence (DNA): TGTGCCAGCGCTCTGAGACAGGGCTACGAGCAGTACGTC.

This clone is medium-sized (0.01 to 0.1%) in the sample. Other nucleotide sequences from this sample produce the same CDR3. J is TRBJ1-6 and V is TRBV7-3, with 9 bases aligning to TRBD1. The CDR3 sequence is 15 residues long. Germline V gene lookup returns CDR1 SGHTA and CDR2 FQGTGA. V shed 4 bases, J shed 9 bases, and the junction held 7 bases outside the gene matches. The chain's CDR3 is CASSSTGGAGSPLHF. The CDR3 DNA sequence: TGTGCCAGCAGCTCTACAGGGGGCGCGGGTTCACCCCTCCACTTT.

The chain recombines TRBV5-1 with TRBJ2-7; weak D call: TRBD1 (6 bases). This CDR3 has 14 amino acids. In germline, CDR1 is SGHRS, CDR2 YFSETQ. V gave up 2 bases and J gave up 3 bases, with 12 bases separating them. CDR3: CASSLNAGDYEQYF. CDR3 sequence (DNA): TGCGCCAGCAGCTTAAATGCAGGGGACTACGAGCAGTACTTC.

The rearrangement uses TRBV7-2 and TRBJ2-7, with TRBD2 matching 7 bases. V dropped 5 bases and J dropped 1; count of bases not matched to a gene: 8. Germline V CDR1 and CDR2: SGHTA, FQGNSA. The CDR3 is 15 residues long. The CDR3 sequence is CASSPWPGGSYEQYF. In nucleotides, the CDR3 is TGTGCCAGCAGCCCCTGGCCCGGGGGGTCCTACGAGCAGTACTTC.

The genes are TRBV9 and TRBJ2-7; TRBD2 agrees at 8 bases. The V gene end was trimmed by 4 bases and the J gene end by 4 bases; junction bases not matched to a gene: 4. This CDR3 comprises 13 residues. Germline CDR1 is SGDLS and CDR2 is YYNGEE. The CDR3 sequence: CASSRGGPYEQYF. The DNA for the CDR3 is TGTGCCAGCAGCCGCGGGGGGCCTTACGAGCAGTACTTC.

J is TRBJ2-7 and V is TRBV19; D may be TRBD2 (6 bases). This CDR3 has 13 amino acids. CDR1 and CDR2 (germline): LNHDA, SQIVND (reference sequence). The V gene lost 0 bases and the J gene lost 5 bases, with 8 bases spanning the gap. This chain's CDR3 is CASSIDGLNEQYV. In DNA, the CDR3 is TGTGCCAGTAGTATAGATGGACTAAACGAGCAGTACGTC.

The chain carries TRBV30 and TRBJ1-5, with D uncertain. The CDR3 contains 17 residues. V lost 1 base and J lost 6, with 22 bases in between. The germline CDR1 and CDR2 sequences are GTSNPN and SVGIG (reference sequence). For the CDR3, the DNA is TGTGCCTGGAGTGCTTACATGGACTCGGGTCGGGGTCAGCCCCAGCATTTT. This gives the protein CAWSAYMDSGRGQPQHF. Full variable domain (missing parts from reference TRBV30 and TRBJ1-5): SQTIHQWPATLVQPVGSPLSLECTVEGTSNPNLYWYRQAAGRGLQLLFYSVGIGQISSEVPQNLSASRPQDRQFILSSKKLLLSDSGFYLCAWSAYMDSGRGQPQHFGDGTRLSIL.

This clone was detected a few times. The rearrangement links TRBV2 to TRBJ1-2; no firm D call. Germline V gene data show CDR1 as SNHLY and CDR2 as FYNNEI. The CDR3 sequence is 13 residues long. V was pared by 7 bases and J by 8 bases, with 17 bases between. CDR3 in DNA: TGTGCCAGCAACCTGCTCCGGGTGGAGGGCTACACCTTC. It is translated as CASNLLRVEGYTF.

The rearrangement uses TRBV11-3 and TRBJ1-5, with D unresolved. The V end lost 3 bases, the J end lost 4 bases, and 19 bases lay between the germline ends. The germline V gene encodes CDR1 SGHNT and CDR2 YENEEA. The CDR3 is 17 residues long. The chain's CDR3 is CASSFSRCTHFNQPQHF. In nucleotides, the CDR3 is TGTGCCAGCAGCTTTTCACGATGTACCCACTTTAATCAGCCCCAGCATTTT.